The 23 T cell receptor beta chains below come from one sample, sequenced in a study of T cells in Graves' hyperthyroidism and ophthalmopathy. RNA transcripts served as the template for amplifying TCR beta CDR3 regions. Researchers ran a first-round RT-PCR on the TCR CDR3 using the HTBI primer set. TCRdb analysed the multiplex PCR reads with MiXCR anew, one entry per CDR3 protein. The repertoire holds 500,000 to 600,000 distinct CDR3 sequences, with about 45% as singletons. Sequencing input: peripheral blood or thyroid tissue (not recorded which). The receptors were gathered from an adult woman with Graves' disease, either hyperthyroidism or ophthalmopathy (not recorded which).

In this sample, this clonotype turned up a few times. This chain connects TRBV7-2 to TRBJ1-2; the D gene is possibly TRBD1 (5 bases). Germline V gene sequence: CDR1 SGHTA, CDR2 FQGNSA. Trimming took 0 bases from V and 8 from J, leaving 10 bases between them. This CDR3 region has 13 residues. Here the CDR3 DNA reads TGTGCCAGCAGCTTAGCCGGGGGTGCGGGCTACACCTTC. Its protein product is CASSLAGGAGYTF.

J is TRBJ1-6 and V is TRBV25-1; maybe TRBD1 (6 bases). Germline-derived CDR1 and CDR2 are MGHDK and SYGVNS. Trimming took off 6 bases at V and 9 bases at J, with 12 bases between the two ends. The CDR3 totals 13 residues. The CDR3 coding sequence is TGTGCCAGCAGAGAGACAGGTTCTTCACCCCTCCACTTT. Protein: CASRETGSSPLHF.

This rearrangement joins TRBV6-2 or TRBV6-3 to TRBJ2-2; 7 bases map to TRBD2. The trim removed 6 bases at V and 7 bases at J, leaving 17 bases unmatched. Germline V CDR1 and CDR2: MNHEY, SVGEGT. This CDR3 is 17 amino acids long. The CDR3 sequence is CASSPSGRVPSIGELFF. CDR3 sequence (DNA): TGTGCCAGCAGCCCCTCAGGGAGGGTACCCTCCATCGGGGAGCTGTTTTTT.

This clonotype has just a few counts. DNA of the CDR3: TGCAGTGCTAGATCCGGGGGCCGACAAGAGACCCAGTACTTC. Protein sequence: CSARSGGRQETQYF. The gene calls are TRBV20-1 and TRBJ2-5; either TRBD1 or TRBD2 may supply D (6 bases each). Trimming left V 2 bases short and J 2 bases short, with 12 bases between. CDR1 and CDR2 from the germline V gene are DFQATT and SNEGSKA (reference sequence). CDR3 length: 14 amino acids.

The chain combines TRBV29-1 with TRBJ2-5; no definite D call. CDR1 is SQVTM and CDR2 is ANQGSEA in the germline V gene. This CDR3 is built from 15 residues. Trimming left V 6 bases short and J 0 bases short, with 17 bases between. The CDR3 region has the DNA TGCAGCGTCCATGACGGAAGGAGCAACCAAGAGACCCAGTACTTC. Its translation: CSVHDGRSNQETQYF.

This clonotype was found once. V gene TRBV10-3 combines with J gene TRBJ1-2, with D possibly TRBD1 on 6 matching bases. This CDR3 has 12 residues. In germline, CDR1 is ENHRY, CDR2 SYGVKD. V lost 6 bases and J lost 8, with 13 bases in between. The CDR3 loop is CAIRGGSLGYTF. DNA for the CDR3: TGTGCCATCAGAGGGGGGAGTTTGGGCTACACCTTC.

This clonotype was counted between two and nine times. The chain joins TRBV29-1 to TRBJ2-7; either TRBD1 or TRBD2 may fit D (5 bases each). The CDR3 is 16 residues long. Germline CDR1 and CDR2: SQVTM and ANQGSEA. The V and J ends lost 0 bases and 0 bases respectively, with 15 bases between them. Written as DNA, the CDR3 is TGCAGCGTTGAAGAATCGGGGCAGGGATTCTCCTACGAGCAGTACTTC. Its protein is CSVEESGQGFSYEQYF.

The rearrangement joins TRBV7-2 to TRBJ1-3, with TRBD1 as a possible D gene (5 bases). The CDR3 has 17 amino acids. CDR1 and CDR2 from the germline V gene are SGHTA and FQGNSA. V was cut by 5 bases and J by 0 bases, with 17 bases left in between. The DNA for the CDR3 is TGTGCCAGCAGCCCCCGCAGGGCCGCGAGCTCTGGAAACACCATATATTTT. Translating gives CASSPRRAASSGNTIYF.

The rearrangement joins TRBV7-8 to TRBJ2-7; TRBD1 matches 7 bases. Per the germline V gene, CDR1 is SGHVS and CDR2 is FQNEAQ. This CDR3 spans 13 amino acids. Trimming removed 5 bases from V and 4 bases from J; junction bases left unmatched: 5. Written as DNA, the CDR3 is TGTGCCAGCAGCCAAGGGACAGAGTACGAGCAGTACTTC. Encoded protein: CASSQGTEYEQYF.

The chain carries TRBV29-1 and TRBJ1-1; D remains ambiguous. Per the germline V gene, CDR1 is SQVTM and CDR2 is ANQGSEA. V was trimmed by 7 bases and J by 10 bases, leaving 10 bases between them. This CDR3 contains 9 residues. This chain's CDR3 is CSAGERAFF. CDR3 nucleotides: TGCAGCGCTGGGGAAAGAGCTTTCTTT.

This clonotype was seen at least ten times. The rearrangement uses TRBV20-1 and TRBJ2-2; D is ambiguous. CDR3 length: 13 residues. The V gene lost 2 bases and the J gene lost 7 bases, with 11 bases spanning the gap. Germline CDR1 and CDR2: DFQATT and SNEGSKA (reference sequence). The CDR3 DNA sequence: TGCAGTGCTAGAAAGGAAGTTCGCGGGGAGCTGTTTTTT. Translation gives CSARKEVRGELFF.

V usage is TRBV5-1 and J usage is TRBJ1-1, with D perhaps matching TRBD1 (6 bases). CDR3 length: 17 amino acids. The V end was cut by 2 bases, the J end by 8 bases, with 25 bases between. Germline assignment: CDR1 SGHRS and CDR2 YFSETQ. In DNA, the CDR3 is TGCGCCAGCAGCTTTATGGGGGGCGAATGGAGTTCAGGAGAAGCTTTCTTT. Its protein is CASSFMGGEWSSGEAFF. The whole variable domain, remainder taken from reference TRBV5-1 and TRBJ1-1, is KAGVTQTPRYLIKTRGQQVTLSCSPISGHRSVSWYQQTPGQGLQFLFEYFSETQRNKGNFPGRFSGRQFSNSRSEMNVSTLELGDSALYLCASSFMGGEWSSGEAFFGQGTRLTVV.

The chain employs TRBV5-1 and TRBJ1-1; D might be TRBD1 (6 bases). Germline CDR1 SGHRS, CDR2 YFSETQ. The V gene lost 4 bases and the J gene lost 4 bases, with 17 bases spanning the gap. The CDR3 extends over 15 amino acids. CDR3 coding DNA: TGCGCCAGCAGCGGACAAACAGGGCTCGGCACTGAAGCTTTCTTT. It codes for CASSGQTGLGTEAFF.

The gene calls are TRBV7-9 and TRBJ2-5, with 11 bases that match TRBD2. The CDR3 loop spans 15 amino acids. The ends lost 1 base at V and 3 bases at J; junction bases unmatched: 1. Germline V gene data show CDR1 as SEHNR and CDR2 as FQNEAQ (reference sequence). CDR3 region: CASSLVAGGKETQYF. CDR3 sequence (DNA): TGTGCCAGCAGCTTAGTAGCGGGGGGGAAAGAGACCCAGTACTTC.

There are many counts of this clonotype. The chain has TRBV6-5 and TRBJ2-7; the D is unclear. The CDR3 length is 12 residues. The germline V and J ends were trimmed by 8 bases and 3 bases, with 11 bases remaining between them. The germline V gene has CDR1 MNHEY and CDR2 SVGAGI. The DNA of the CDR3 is TGTGCCAGCGGGATGGGGTACTACGAGCAGTACTTC. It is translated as CASGMGYYEQYF.

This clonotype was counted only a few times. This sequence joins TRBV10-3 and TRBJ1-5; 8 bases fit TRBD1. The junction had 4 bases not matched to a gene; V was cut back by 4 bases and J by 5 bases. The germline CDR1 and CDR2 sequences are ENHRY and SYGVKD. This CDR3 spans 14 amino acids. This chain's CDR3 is CAISAGGRDQPQHF. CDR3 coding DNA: TGTGCCATCAGTGCAGGGGGCAGGGATCAGCCCCAGCATTTT.

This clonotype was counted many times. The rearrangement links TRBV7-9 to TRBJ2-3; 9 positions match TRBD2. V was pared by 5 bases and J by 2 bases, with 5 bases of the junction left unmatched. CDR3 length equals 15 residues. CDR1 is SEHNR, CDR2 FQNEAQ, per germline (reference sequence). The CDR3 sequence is CASSLSGRNTDTQYF. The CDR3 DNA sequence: TGTGCCAGCAGCCTTAGCGGGAGAAACACAGATACGCAGTATTTT. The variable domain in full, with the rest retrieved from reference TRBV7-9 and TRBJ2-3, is DTGVSQNPRHKITKRGQNVTFRCDPISEHNRLYWYRQTLGQGPEFLTYFQNEAQLEKSRLLSDRFSAERPKGSFSTLEIQRTEQGDSAMYLCASSLSGRNTDTQYFGPGTRLTVL.

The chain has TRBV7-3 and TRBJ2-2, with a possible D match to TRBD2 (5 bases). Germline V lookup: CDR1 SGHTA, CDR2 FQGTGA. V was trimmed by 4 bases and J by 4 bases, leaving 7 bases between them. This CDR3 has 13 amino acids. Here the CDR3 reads CASSSGLTGELFF. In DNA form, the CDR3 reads TGTGCCAGCAGCTCAGGACTCACCGGGGAGCTGTTTTTT.

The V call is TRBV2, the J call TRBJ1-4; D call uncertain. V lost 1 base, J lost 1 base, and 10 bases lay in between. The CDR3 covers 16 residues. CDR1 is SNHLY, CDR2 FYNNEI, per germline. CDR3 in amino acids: CASSEDYSLTNEKLFF. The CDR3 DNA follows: TGTGCCAGCAGTGAAGATTACAGCCTAACTAATGAAAAACTGTTTTTT.

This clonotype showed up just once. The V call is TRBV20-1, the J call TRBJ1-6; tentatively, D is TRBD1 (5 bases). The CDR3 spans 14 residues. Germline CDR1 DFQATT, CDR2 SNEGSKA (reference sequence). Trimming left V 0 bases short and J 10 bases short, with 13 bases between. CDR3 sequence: CSARDWSGGSPLHF. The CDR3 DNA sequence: TGCAGTGCTAGAGATTGGTCCGGGGGGTCACCCCTCCACTTT.

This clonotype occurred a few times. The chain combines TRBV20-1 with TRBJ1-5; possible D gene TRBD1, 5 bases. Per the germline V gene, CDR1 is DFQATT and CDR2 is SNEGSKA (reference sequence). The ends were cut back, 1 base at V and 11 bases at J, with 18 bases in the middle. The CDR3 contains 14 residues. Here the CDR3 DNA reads TGCAGTGCTAGAGTAGGGGACGACCGGGAGACCCAGCATTTT. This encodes CSARVGDDRETQHF.

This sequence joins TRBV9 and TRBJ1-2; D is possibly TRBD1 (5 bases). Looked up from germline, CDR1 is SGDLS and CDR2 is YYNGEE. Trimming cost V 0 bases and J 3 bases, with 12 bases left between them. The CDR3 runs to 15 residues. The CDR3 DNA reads TGTGCCAGCAGCGTAGACGTCAGGGAGGACTATGGCTACACCTTC. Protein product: CASSVDVREDYGYTF.

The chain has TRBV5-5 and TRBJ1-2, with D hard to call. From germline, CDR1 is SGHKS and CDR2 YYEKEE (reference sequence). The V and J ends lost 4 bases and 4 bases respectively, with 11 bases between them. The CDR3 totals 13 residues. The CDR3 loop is CASSPHLSYGYTF. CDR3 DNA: TGTGCCAGCAGCCCCCATCTCAGCTATGGCTACACCTTC.